Sequencing of this T cell receptor beta chain was carried out in a study of blood T cell repertoires in COVID-19. Study-wide context: The samples span acute and convalescent COVID-19 from the United States, Italy and Spain. Sample material is recorded as cDNA or gDNA derived from T cells, B-cell-depleted T cells, or PBMCs.

CDR3 length equals 14 residues. CDR1 and CDR2 (germline): SGHNT, YYREEE (reference sequence). The V segment lost 5 bases and the J segment 2 bases; nucleotides outside the gene matches: 4. Per the authors' pipeline: Reference gene primer amplification gave nucleated cell count estimates. Method: immunoSEQ multiplex PCR; TCRdb's copy keeps in-frame clones and lacks some. The DNA gave D and trimming, while V, J and clone size come from that table. Here the sample spans approximately 66,000 clones, around nine tenths being singletons. The gene calls are TRBV5-4 and TRBJ2-5, with 9 bases that match TRBD2. Sequenced material: peripheral blood. The clonotype comes from a woman between 45 and 65 years old with active or convalescent COVID-19. In DNA, the CDR3 is TGTGCCAGCAGACTAGCGGGTGCACAAGAGACCCAGTACTTC. This gives the protein CASRLAGAQETQYF.